Shown below are 12 T cell receptor beta chains from a single sample sequenced in a study of shared clonotypes between healthy human individuals. Naive CD8 cells lacked CD45RO and underwent positive selection for CCR7, leaving out terminally differentiated effector memory CD45RA+ cells. The repertoire was sequenced with immunoSEQ multiplex PCR; TCRdb's copy has only in-frame clones and lacks some. This table holds about 820,000 clones, 80% to 95% found once. Sample: naive CD8+ T cells sorted from blood. Every receptor here comes from a man aged 30 to 39 in good health.

This clone was seen only a few times. At one of its ends the junction is not consistent with the germline gene, which may arise from a read error. This rearrangement joins TRBV7-7 to TRBJ2-5, with 8 bases matching TRBD2. Germline values: CDR1 SSHAT, CDR2 FNYEAQ (reference sequence). This CDR3 comprises 20 residues. CDR3 DNA sequence: TGTGCTAGCAGCTTAAAAGTTAATCGGCGGGGGGCAGGACGCCAAGAGACCCAGTACTTC. It yields the protein CASSLKVNRRGAGRQETQYF.

This clone was counted a single time. The chain is built from TRBV7-9 and TRBJ2-5; the D gene is possibly TRBD2 (5 bases). The CDR3 length is 15 residues. V lost 5 bases and J 5 bases, leaving 18 bases between the germline ends. CDR1 SEHNR and CDR2 FQNEAQ come from the germline V gene (reference sequence). CDR3 amino acids: CASSPGRSREETQYF. DNA of the CDR3: TGTGCCAGCAGCCCGGGCCGGAGTAGGGAGGAGACCCAGTACTTC.

Points on this clone: The same CDR3 also results from other DNA sequences found in this sample. The chain links TRBV19 to TRBJ2-7; 7 positions agree with TRBD1. The CDR3 sequence is 14 residues long. Germline lookup yields CDR1 LNHDA and CDR2 SQIVND (reference sequence). V lost 3 bases, J lost 2 bases, and 4 bases stayed unmatched. In DNA, the CDR3 is TGTGCCAGTAGTATTGGCCAGGGGGCCTACGAGCAGTACTTC. This translates into CASSIGQGAYEQYF.

The chain employs TRBV7-6 and TRBJ2-1, with a weak D call TRBD2 (7 bases). This CDR3 contains 18 residues. Germline V gives CDR1 SGHVS, CDR2 FNYEAQ. V lost 5 bases to trimming and J lost 5 bases, with 25 bases between them. CDR3 DNA: TGTGCCAGCAGCACCCGTGTCAGGGGCGCGGGGGATCACAATGAGCAGTTCTTC. Amino acid sequence: CASSTRVRGAGDHNEQFF.

The chain links TRBV5-1 to TRBJ2-4; perhaps TRBD2 as D (6 bases). Trimming stripped 0 bases from V and 0 bases from J, with 10 bases between. This CDR3 has 16 amino acids. The germline gives CDR1 SGHRS, CDR2 YFSETQ. CDR3 loop: CASSLAAGLAKNIQYF. The CDR3 DNA is TGCGCCAGCAGCTTGGCGGCGGGGCTAGCCAAAAACATTCAGTACTTC.

This chain links TRBV4-1 with TRBJ1-4; the D gene is possibly TRBD1 (5 bases). Germline assignment: CDR1 MGHRA and CDR2 YSYEKL. This CDR3 spans 17 amino acids. Trimming pared 4 bases from V and 4 bases from J, leaving 19 bases between. The CDR3 reads CASSPMDRGAHNEKLFF. CDR3 DNA: TGCGCCAGCAGCCCCATGGACCGAGGGGCCCATAATGAAAAACTGTTTTTT.

The chain joins TRBV7-9 to TRBJ2-2; no firm D call. CDR1 and CDR2 from the germline V gene are SEHNR and FQNEAQ (reference sequence). CDR3 length: 16 residues. V was clipped by 4 bases and J by 5 bases, with 17 bases between them. The chain's CDR3 is CASSSRLGSETGELFF. DNA of the CDR3: TGTGCCAGCAGCTCCCGCTTGGGTAGTGAAACCGGGGAGCTGTTTTTT.

The chain combines TRBV19 with TRBJ2-7; 8 bases are a match to TRBD1. The CDR3 spans 15 residues. Trimming removed 1 base from V and 5 bases from J; junction bases left unmatched: 7. CDR1 is LNHDA and CDR2 is SQIVND in the germline V gene (reference sequence). In DNA, the CDR3 is TGTGCCAGTAGTATAGTCGCAGGGGGCATGGACGAGCAGTACTTC. It is translated as CASSIVAGGMDEQYF.

The chain joins TRBV7-9 to TRBJ2-7; 10 bases line up with TRBD2. Trimming took 2 bases from V and 4 from J; bases not matched to a gene: 5. This CDR3 region has 15 residues. Germline V gene lookup returns CDR1 SEHNR and CDR2 FQNEAQ (reference sequence). The CDR3 DNA reads as TGTGCCAGCAGCTTAATCCAGCGGGAGGGATACGAGCAGTACTTC. It specifies CASSLIQREGYEQYF.

The chain is built from TRBV19 and TRBJ2-1; unclear D gene. Trimming left V 5 bases short and J 8 bases short, with 13 bases between. The CDR3 covers 13 residues. From germline, CDR1 is LNHDA and CDR2 SQIVND (reference sequence). The CDR3 DNA sequence: TGTGCCAGTAGTGGAGTGGGAAGCTATGAGCAGTTCTTC. It specifies CASSGVGSYEQFF. The whole variable domain, remainder taken from reference TRBV19 and TRBJ2-1, is DGGITQSPKYLFRKEGQNVTLSCEQNLNHDAMYWYRQDPGQGLRLIYYSQIVNDFQKGDIAEGYSVSREKKESFPLTVTSAQKNPTAFYLCASSGVGSYEQFFGPGTRLTVL.

The chain employs TRBV11-2 and TRBJ2-2, with 11 bases that match TRBD2. This CDR3 spans 17 amino acids. Germline CDR1 reads SGHAT; CDR2 reads FQNNGV. Germline trimming cut 4 bases from V and 1 base from J; bases unmatched to any gene: 5. The CDR3 is CASSSGTSGGNTGELFF. DNA for the CDR3: TGTGCCAGCAGCTCGGGGACTAGCGGAGGGAACACCGGGGAGCTGTTTTTT.

The chain couples TRBV19 to TRBJ2-1; the D is unclear. Trimming cost V 3 bases and J 2 bases, with 8 bases left between them. The germline V gene has CDR1 LNHDA and CDR2 SQIVND (reference sequence). The CDR3 has 14 amino acids. This CDR3 is CASSMADAYNEQFF. Here the CDR3 DNA reads TGTGCCAGTAGTATGGCGGACGCCTACAATGAGCAGTTCTTC.